These 11 T cell receptor beta chains were sequenced from one sample in a study of blood T cell repertoires in COVID-19. Clones were read by immunoSEQ multiplex PCR, and TCRdb kept only the in-frame ones, dropping some. The repertoire holds about 140,000 clones, with around 88% as singletons. The specimen sequenced was peripheral blood. The receptors originated from a woman aged 55-69 years with acute or convalescent COVID-19.

This rearrangement joins TRBV6-2 or TRBV6-3 to TRBJ1-2, with a tentative D call TRBD1 (6 bases). The germline V gene has CDR1 MNHEY and CDR2 SVGEGT. This CDR3 contains 13 residues. The V gene lost 5 bases and the J gene lost 4 bases, with 11 bases spanning the gap. CDR3 sequence: CASSGGATYGYTF. In nucleotides, the CDR3 is TGTGCCAGCAGTGGGGGGGCTACCTATGGCTACACCTTC.

This chain joins TRBV6-2 or TRBV6-3 and TRBJ1-1, with a possible D match to TRBD1 (6 bases). Germline loops: CDR1 MNHEY, CDR2 SVGEGT. CDR3 length equals 14 residues. The V and J ends lost 2 bases and 4 bases respectively, with 11 bases between them. The CDR3 nucleotides are TGTGCCAGCAGTTACATAGGGGGTAGCACTGAAGCTTTCTTT. Residues: CASSYIGGSTEAFF.

This rearrangement joins TRBV5-4 to TRBJ1-4; 8 nucleotides align to TRBD1. The ends lost 4 bases at V and 2 bases at J; junction bases unmatched: 4. There are 15 residues in the CDR3. The germline V gene encodes CDR1 SGHNT and CDR2 YYREEE (reference sequence). The CDR3, as DNA: TGTGCCAGCAGCGAACGACAGGGGACTAATGAAAAACTGTTTTTT. Protein product: CASSERQGTNEKLFF.

The J gene is TRBJ2-3, the V gene TRBV5-6, with 10 bases identical to TRBD2. The CDR3 spans 15 residues. Germline CDR1 reads SGHDT; CDR2 reads YYEEEE. Losses at the gene ends were 0 bases for V and 7 bases for J; bases not matched to a gene: 5. The CDR3 DNA is TGTGCCAGCAGCTTGGACCTAGCGGGGGCAAATACGCAGTATTTT. It encodes CASSLDLAGANTQYF.

The chain couples TRBV4-3 to TRBJ1-6; 10 positions agree with TRBD1. The junction had 7 bases not matched to a gene; V was cut back by 3 bases and J by 11 bases. The germline V gene has CDR1 LGHNA and CDR2 YSLEER. The CDR3 length is 15 residues. Here the CDR3 reads CASSQSGQGGTPLHF. The CDR3 nucleotides read TGCGCCAGCAGCCAGAGTGGACAGGGGGGAACACCCCTCCACTTT.

V and J are TRBV6-6 and TRBJ1-1, with 7 bases lining up with TRBD1. V lost 6 bases to trimming and J lost 5 bases; unmatched junction nucleotides: 9. Germline CDR1 is MNHNY and CDR2 is SVGAGI (reference sequence). The CDR3 has 14 residues. The CDR3 here is CASRDRGQGTEAFF. The CDR3, as DNA: TGTGCCAGCAGGGATAGGGGGCAGGGTACTGAAGCTTTCTTT.

V gene TRBV5-4 combines with J gene TRBJ1-1; tentative D call: TRBD1 (6 bases). Germline V gives CDR1 SGHNT, CDR2 YYREEE (reference sequence). The CDR3 sequence is 14 residues long. V was pared by 4 bases and J by 1 base, with 11 bases between. In nucleotides, the CDR3 is TGTGCCAGCAGCGCCGGACAGCCGAACACTGAAGCTTTCTTT. Translation gives CASSAGQPNTEAFF.

The chain combines TRBV5-1 with TRBJ1-1, with D hard to call. Germline lookup yields CDR1 SGHRS and CDR2 YFSETQ. The CDR3 totals 14 residues. The V gene lost 4 bases and the J gene lost 1 base, with 11 bases spanning the gap. DNA of the CDR3: TGCGCCAGCAGCCCCCTCAGGCCGAACACTGAAGCTTTCTTT. Residues: CASSPLRPNTEAFF.

The chain recombines TRBV18 with TRBJ1-2, with D possibly being TRBD1 (6 bases). The CDR3 contains 15 residues. The ends were cut back, 5 bases at V and 5 bases at J, with 18 bases in the middle. The germline V gene has CDR1 KGHSH and CDR2 LQKENI. The CDR3 reads CASSGLDSSPYGYTF. The CDR3 DNA sequence: TGTGCCAGCTCAGGACTGGACAGCTCCCCATATGGCTACACCTTC.

The rearrangement links TRBV30 to TRBJ2-5; 11 positions match TRBD2. The length of the CDR3 is 16 residues. Losses at the gene ends were 3 bases for V and 0 bases for J; bases not matched to a gene: 6. CDR1 is GTSNPN and CDR2 is SVGIG in the germline V gene (reference sequence). The CDR3 nucleotides are TGTGCCTGGAGCCGAATAGCGGGGGGGTACCAAGAGACCCAGTACTTC. Residues: CAWSRIAGGYQETQYF.

The gene calls are TRBV27 and TRBJ2-7, with 9 bases fitting TRBD2. With V trimmed by 4 bases and J by 4 bases, 5 bases remained unmatched. CDR1 MNHEY and CDR2 SMNVEV come from the germline V gene (reference sequence). This CDR3 is 14 amino acids long. The CDR3 spells CASSSYLAGYEQYF. The CDR3 DNA is TGTGCCAGCAGTTCGTACCTAGCGGGATACGAGCAGTACTTC.